Listed below are T cell receptor beta chains from one sample, sequenced in a study of blood T cell repertoires in COVID-19. The table came from immunoSEQ multiplex PCR; TCRdb's copy has only in-frame clones and leaves some out. Counted here are 300,000 to 450,000 clones, around 91% occurring once; the ten biggest clones make up more than 0.8%. The sample was PBMCs or T cells enriched from blood (not recorded which). All receptors come from a man between 18 and 29 years old who had recovered from COVID-19. CDR3s include the opening cysteine and the closing phenylalanine or tryptophan. Fields, in order: CDR3 protein, CDR3 DNA, V gene, clone size, J gene, D gene. D genes are given only for firm matches. Expanded clones are given a class, and other clones once, few, many or no size at all.

CASSQDRGQVGNSPLHF | TGTGCCAGCAGCCAAGATCGGGGACAGGTCGGGAATTCACCCCTCCACTTT | TRBV3-1/TRBV3-2 | - | TRBJ1-6 | TRBD1
CASSLGVAGGLYNEQFF | TGCGCCAGCAGCTTGGGGGTAGCGGGAGGGCTTTACAATGAGCAGTTCTTC | TRBV5-1 | few | TRBJ2-1 | TRBD2
CASSVGNRDNEQFF | TGTGCCAGCAGCGTAGGAAACAGGGACAATGAGCAGTTCTTC | TRBV9 | - | TRBJ2-1 | -
CASSLVLAGSHSYEQYF | TGTGCCAGCAGCTTAGTGCTAGCGGGGTCCCACTCCTACGAGCAGTACTTC | TRBV7-6 | - | TRBJ2-7 | TRBD2
CASSLLSGIYEQYF | TGTGCCAGCAGCTTACTTAGCGGGATTTACGAGCAGTACTTC | TRBV7-8 | - | TRBJ2-7 | TRBD2
CASSLPVGLDGEQFF | TGTGCCAGCAGCTTACCCGTAGGACTAGACGGTGAGCAGTTCTTC | TRBV7-2 | - | TRBJ2-1 | TRBD2
CASSAHRSSYNSPLHF | TGTGCCAGCAGCGCGCATAGGAGCTCCTATAATTCACCCCTCCACTTT | TRBV9 | - | TRBJ1-6 | -
CASSPDSTSSYEQYF | TGTGCCAGCAGCCCCGACTCGACTAGCTCCTACGAGCAGTACTTC | TRBV14 | once | TRBJ2-7 | -
CASSLAGYSNQPQHF | TGTGCCAGCAGCTTGGCAGGGTATAGCAATCAGCCCCAGCATTTT | TRBV7-2 | - | TRBJ1-5 | -
CASSPRAGSTDTQYF | TGCGCCAGCAGTCCTAGGGCGGGGAGCACAGATACGCAGTATTTT | TRBV10-1 | - | TRBJ2-3 | -
CASSFHRSDTEAFF | TGTGCCAGCAGCTTTCACAGGTCGGACACTGAAGCTTTCTTT | TRBV5-5 | - | TRBJ1-1 | -
CASSFISQPGDGYTF | TGTGCCAGCAGCTTCATTTCACAGCCCGGGGATGGCTACACCTTC | TRBV13 | - | TRBJ1-2 | -
CASSPVTGVQETQYF | TGTGCCAGCTCACCGGTGACGGGGGTCCAAGAGACCCAGTACTTC | TRBV18 | - | TRBJ2-5 | -
CASSQYSGAYEQYF | TGTGCCAGCAGTCAATATAGCGGGGCCTACGAGCAGTACTTC | TRBV6-5 | - | TRBJ2-7 | TRBD2
CASSYSSGGSYEQYF | TGTGCCAGCAGTTACTCTTCCGGGGGCTCCTACGAGCAGTACTTC | TRBV6-5 | - | TRBJ2-7 | -
CAWKGGYSYNEQFF | TGTGCCTGGAAAGGCGGGTACTCCTACAATGAGCAGTTCTTC | TRBV30 | - | TRBJ2-1 | -
CASSRNRGGSFF | TGTGCCAGCAGCCGCAATCGGGGGGGTAGTTTCTTC | TRBV5-8 | - | TRBJ2-1 | TRBD2
CASRGEGGEKLFF | TGTGCCAGCAGGGGGGAGGGGGGTGAAAAACTGTTTTTT | TRBV27 | - | TRBJ1-4 | -
CATSRGGGPANEQFF | TGTGCCACCAGCAGAGGAGGAGGCCCAGCCAATGAGCAGTTCTTC | TRBV15 | - | TRBJ2-1 | -
CASSAGESYGYTF | TGTGCCAGCAGCGCGGGAGAATCCTATGGCTACACCTTC | TRBV9 | - | TRBJ1-2 | -
CASSVPGQAQFF | TGTGCCAGCAGCGTTCCGGGTCAAGCGCAGTTCTTC | TRBV9 | - | TRBJ2-1 | -
CASSYTGTYTNYGYTF | TGTGCCAGCAGTTACACCGGGACATATACTAACTATGGCTACACCTTC | TRBV6-6 | few | TRBJ1-2 | -
CAWRADNHNSPLHF | TGTGCCTGGAGAGCGGATAATCATAATTCACCCCTCCACTTT | TRBV30 | - | TRBJ1-6 | -
CASSETGGYGDTQYF | TGTGCCAGTAGTGAGACAGGGGGCTACGGAGATACGCAGTATTTT | TRBV19 | - | TRBJ2-3 | TRBD1
CASGLPSSAGDNEQFF | TGTGCTAGTGGTTTGCCTTCGTCAGCGGGGGATAATGAGCAGTTCTTC | TRBV12-5 | - | TRBJ2-1 | TRBD2
CASRLRGGEAFF | TGTGCCAGCAGATTAAGGGGCGGTGAAGCTTTCTTT | TRBV21-1 | - | TRBJ1-1 | -
CASRTGGRSNQPQHF | TGTGCCAGTAGGACAGGGGGCCGAAGCAATCAGCCCCAGCATTTT | TRBV19 | - | TRBJ1-5 | TRBD1
CASSPQVRSGANVLTF | TGTGCCAGCAGCCCACAGGTCCGATCTGGGGCCAACGTCCTGACTTTC | TRBV11-2 | - | TRBJ2-6 | -
CASSKERGVNGDTQYF | TGTGCCAGCAGTAAGGAGCGGGGGGTGAATGGAGATACGCAGTATTTT | TRBV2 | - | TRBJ2-3 | TRBD2
CATSDSGQGARNEQFF | TGTGCCACCAGTGATTCGGGACAGGGGGCGAGGAATGAGCAGTTCTTC | TRBV24-1 | - | TRBJ2-1 | TRBD1
CASSLGGVYGYTF | TGTGCCAGCAGCTTGGGCGGGGTCTATGGCTACACCTTC | TRBV7-9 | - | TRBJ1-2 | -
CASSPLYVVQETQYF | TGTGCCAGCTCACCACTTTACGTAGTCCAAGAGACCCAGTACTTC | TRBV18 | - | TRBJ2-5 | -
CASSQDSGDTEAFF | TGCGCCAGCAGCCAAGATTCCGGAGACACTGAAGCTTTCTTT | TRBV4-3 | - | TRBJ1-1 | -
CASNPRAGAEAFF | TGTGCCAGCAACCCCAGGGCAGGGGCTGAAGCTTTCTTT | TRBV12-3/TRBV12-4 | - | TRBJ1-1 | -
CASSDSGKRGDEQFF | TGTGCCAGCAGTGACTCGGGGAAGCGGGGTGATGAGCAGTTCTTC | TRBV6-4 | - | TRBJ2-1 | TRBD2
CASSPARSGLGGETQYF | TGTGCCAGCAGCCCCGCCCGCTCCGGACTAGGGGGAGAGACCCAGTACTTC | TRBV7-3 | once | TRBJ2-5 | -
CASSKGVLGVRDEQYF | TGTGCCAGCAGCAAAGGGGTTCTCGGGGTCCGGGACGAGCAGTACTTC | TRBV21-1 | - | TRBJ2-7 | -
CASGGRRGDIQYF | TGTGCCAGCGGGGGCAGGCGCGGAGACATTCAGTACTTC | TRBV7-6 | - | TRBJ2-4 | -
CASSLYHGRAYPYEQYF | TGTGCCAGCAGTCTATATCACGGGAGGGCCTATCCGTACGAGCAGTACTTC | TRBV27 | few | TRBJ2-7 | TRBD2
CASIRDRDTEAFF | TGTGCCAGCATTCGAGACAGGGACACTGAAGCTTTCTTT | TRBV2 | - | TRBJ1-1 | TRBD1
CASSARDRGHTEAFF | TGTGCCAGCTCAGCCCGGGACAGGGGACACACTGAAGCTTTCTTT | TRBV18 | - | TRBJ1-1 | TRBD1
CASSVTTGGSNTEAFF | TGCGCCAGCAGTGTTACTACAGGGGGTTCAAACACTGAAGCTTTCTTT | TRBV5-1 | - | TRBJ1-1 | TRBD1
CASSPGGVNTEAFF | TGCGCCAGCAGCCCCGGAGGAGTGAACACTGAAGCTTTCTTT | TRBV5-1 | - | TRBJ1-1 | -
CASSPRQGWDQETQYF | TGTGCCAGCAGCCCTCGACAGGGCTGGGACCAAGAGACCCAGTACTTC | TRBV9 | - | TRBJ2-5 | TRBD1
CASSRQGESVEQFF | TGTGCCAGCTCAAGACAGGGGGAAAGCGTTGAGCAGTTCTTC | TRBV5-5 | - | TRBJ2-1 | TRBD1
CASSPAASYEQYF | TGTGCCAGCTCCCCGGCCGCTAGCTACGAGCAGTACTTC | TRBV18 | - | TRBJ2-7 | -
CASSSGGQGMEEQYF | TGTGCCAGCAGCTCAGGGGGACAGGGGATGGAGGAGCAGTACTTC | TRBV28 | once | TRBJ2-7 | TRBD1
CASLEATNEKLFF | TGTGCCAGCTTGGAGGCAACTAATGAAAAACTGTTTTTT | TRBV6-5 | - | TRBJ1-4 | -